The 14 T cell receptor beta chains listed next were all sequenced from one sample in a study of shared clonotypes between healthy human individuals. Here immunoSEQ multiplex PCR was the method, and the copy in TCRdb shows in-frame clones only, minus some. The repertoire holds about 360,000 clones, with 73% as singletons. The sample consisted of memory CD4+ T cells sorted from blood. The subset denotes: CD45RA-negative fraction. All receptors derive from a man aged 25-45 years in good health.

The genes are TRBV7-9 and TRBJ2-7; TRBD1 is a possible D gene (5 bases). The V end was cut by 3 bases, the J end by 6 bases, with 15 bases between. From germline, CDR1 is SEHNR and CDR2 FQNEAQ (reference sequence). The CDR3 has 14 residues. In DNA form, the CDR3 reads TGTGCCAGCAGCTTCGACAGTACCTTAACCGAGCAGTACTTC. It specifies CASSFDSTLTEQYF.

This chain connects TRBV29-1 to TRBJ2-1, with TRBD2 as a possible D gene (6 bases). Germline CDR1 SQVTM, CDR2 ANQGSEA. Trimming stripped 7 bases from V and 7 bases from J, with 23 bases between. The CDR3 sequence is 15 residues long. The chain's CDR3 is CSAIREVSGLNEQFF. The CDR3 nucleotides are TGCAGCGCTATAAGGGAGGTGTCCGGGTTGAATGAGCAGTTCTTC.

The rearrangement joins TRBV2 to TRBJ2-1; D is unresolved. V lost 5 bases, J lost 9 bases, and 14 bases lay in between. This CDR3 has 13 residues. Germline V lookup: CDR1 SNHLY, CDR2 FYNNEI. CDR3 protein: CASSPQRQLEQFF. Written as DNA, the CDR3 is TGTGCCAGCAGTCCCCAACGGCAGCTTGAGCAGTTCTTC.

The chain links TRBV5-5 to TRBJ2-5; possible D gene TRBD2, 5 bases. Germline CDR1 is SGHKS and CDR2 is YYEKEE (reference sequence). Trimming removed 0 bases from V and 2 bases from J, with 11 bases in between. The CDR3 is 15 residues long. DNA for the CDR3: TGTGCCAGCAGCTTGGTTGGGCTAGCACAAGAGACCCAGTACTTC. Translated, it gives CASSLVGLAQETQYF.

The V and J genes are TRBV5-1 and TRBJ2-2; unclear D gene. The CDR3 runs 19 residues. Trimming removed 2 bases from V and 6 bases from J, with 26 bases in between. Germline loops: CDR1 SGHRS, CDR2 YFSETQ. CDR3 sequence reads: CASSLQIPTVGRISGELFF. The DNA for the CDR3 is TGCGCCAGCAGCTTACAAATACCGACGGTCGGACGAATTTCCGGGGAGCTGTTTTTT.

The V gene is TRBV29-1, the J gene TRBJ2-1; TRBD2 matches at 8 bases. This CDR3 has 14 residues. Germline V gene data show CDR1 as SQVTM and CDR2 as ANQGSEA. V was pared by 5 bases and J by 6 bases, with 9 bases of the junction left unmatched. CDR3 in DNA: TGCAGCGTTTTAGGGGCGGGAGGCCTCAATGAGCAGTTCTTC. The encoded protein is CSVLGAGGLNEQFF.

This chain uses TRBV7-9 with TRBJ2-3, with 8 bases matching TRBD1. The ends lost 5 bases at V and 1 base at J; junction bases unmatched: 5. Germline CDR1 reads SEHNR; CDR2 reads FQNEAQ (reference sequence). The CDR3 totals 15 residues. CDR3: CASSATGGRTDTQYF. In DNA, the CDR3 is TGTGCCAGCAGCGCTACAGGGGGACGCACAGATACGCAGTATTTT.

This clone has a single count. The V gene is TRBV7-2, the J gene TRBJ1-1; no clear D. This CDR3 has 14 amino acids. V dropped 3 bases and J dropped 3 bases, with 11 bases sitting between them. CDR1 and CDR2 (germline): SGHTA, FQGNSA. CDR3 residues: CASSLQVWDTEAFF. Here the CDR3 DNA reads TGTGCCAGCAGCTTGCAGGTTTGGGACACTGAAGCTTTCTTT.

The chain combines TRBV30 with TRBJ2-5; the match to TRBD2 covers 8 bases. This CDR3 contains 12 residues. The V segment lost 5 bases and the J segment 5 bases; nucleotides outside the gene matches: 4. Germline values: CDR1 GTSNPN, CDR2 SVGIG (reference sequence). The CDR3: CAWEREQETQYF. In nucleotides, the CDR3 is TGTGCCTGGGAGCGGGAGCAGGAGACCCAGTACTTC. The whole variable domain, remainder taken from reference TRBV30 and TRBJ2-5, is SQTIHQWPATLVQPVGSPLSLECTVEGTSNPNLYWYRQAAGRGLQLLFYSVGIGQISSEVPQNLSASRPQDRQFILSSKKLLLSDSGFYLCAWEREQETQYFGPGTRLLVL.

The gene calls are TRBV19 and TRBJ1-2; D is unresolved. The V gene lost 3 bases and the J gene lost 9 bases, with 14 bases spanning the gap. Germline V gene lookup returns CDR1 LNHDA and CDR2 SQIVND (reference sequence). The length of the CDR3 is 13 residues. CDR3 DNA sequence: TGTGCCAGTAGTATCGGCCAGAGCAGTAGCTACACCTTC. Translation: CASSIGQSSSYTF.

The gene calls are TRBV5-1 and TRBJ2-2; D unresolved. The CDR3 is 15 amino acids. Trimming took 2 bases from V and 4 from J, leaving 12 bases between them. Germline V CDR1 and CDR2: SGHRS, YFSETQ. In DNA form, the CDR3 reads TGCGCCAGCAGCTTCCGAGACGTGGGCACCGGGGAGCTGTTTTTT. This sequence encodes CASSFRDVGTGELFF. The complete variable domain, with remaining parts taken from reference TRBV5-1 and TRBJ2-2, reads KAGVTQTPRYLIKTRGQQVTLSCSPISGHRSVSWYQQTPGQGLQFLFEYFSETQRNKGNFPGRFSGRQFSNSRSEMNVSTLELGDSALYLCASSFRDVGTGELFFGEGSRLTVL.

The DNA for the CDR3 is TGTGCCAGCTCACCACGGGGGAGGGGGGGCAGAGGCACTGAAGCTTTCTTT. This gives the protein CASSPRGRGGRGTEAFF. This sequence joins TRBV18 and TRBJ1-1, with a tentative D call TRBD1 (6 bases). Germline V CDR1 and CDR2: KGHSH, LQKENI. This CDR3 is built from 17 residues. Trimming took 1 base from V and 4 from J, leaving 19 bases between them.

This sequence joins TRBV2 and TRBJ2-3, with D uncertain. Germline CDR1 is SNHLY and CDR2 is FYNNEI. The CDR3 covers 15 residues. V lost 0 bases and J lost 0, with 7 bases in between. CDR3 coding DNA: TGTGCCAGCAGTGAAGCTGGTTTTAGCACAGATACGCAGTATTTT. It encodes CASSEAGFSTDTQYF. Looking up the rest from reference TRBV2 and TRBJ2-3 gives the full variable domain: EPEVTQTPSHQVTQMGQEVILRCVPISNHLYFYWYRQILGQKVEFLVSFYNNEISEKSEIFDDQFSVERPDGSNFTLKIRSTKLEDSAMYFCASSEAGFSTDTQYFGPGTRLTVL.

The chain uses TRBV6-1 and TRBJ2-2; D is possibly TRBD2 (5 bases). V gave up 10 bases and J gave up 4 bases, with 16 bases separating them. Germline assignment: CDR1 MNHNS and CDR2 SASEGT. This CDR3 region has 14 residues. As DNA, the CDR3 is TGTGCCACAATCGTTGTGGGGAGCACCGGGGAGCTGTTTTTT. Protein product: CATIVVGSTGELFF.